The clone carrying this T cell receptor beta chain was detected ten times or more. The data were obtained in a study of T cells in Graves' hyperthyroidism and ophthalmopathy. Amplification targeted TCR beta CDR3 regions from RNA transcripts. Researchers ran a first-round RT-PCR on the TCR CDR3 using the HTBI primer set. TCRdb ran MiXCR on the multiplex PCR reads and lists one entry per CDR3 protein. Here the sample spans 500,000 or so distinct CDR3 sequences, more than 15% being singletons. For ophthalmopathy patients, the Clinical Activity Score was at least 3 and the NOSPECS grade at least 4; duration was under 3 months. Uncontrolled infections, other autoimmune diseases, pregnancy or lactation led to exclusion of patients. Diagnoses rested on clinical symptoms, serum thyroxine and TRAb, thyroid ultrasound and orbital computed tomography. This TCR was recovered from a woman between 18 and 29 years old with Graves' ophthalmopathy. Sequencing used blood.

CDR3 region: CASSVQGGTNTEAFF. The CDR3 region has the DNA TGCGCCAGCAGCGTACAGGGAGGGACGAACACTGAAGCTTTCTTT. The gene calls are TRBV5-1 and TRBJ1-1; D perhaps matches TRBD1 (6 bases). V lost 4 bases and J 1 base, leaving 14 bases between the germline ends. The CDR3 runs 15 residues. Germline V gene data show CDR1 as SGHRS and CDR2 as YFSETQ.